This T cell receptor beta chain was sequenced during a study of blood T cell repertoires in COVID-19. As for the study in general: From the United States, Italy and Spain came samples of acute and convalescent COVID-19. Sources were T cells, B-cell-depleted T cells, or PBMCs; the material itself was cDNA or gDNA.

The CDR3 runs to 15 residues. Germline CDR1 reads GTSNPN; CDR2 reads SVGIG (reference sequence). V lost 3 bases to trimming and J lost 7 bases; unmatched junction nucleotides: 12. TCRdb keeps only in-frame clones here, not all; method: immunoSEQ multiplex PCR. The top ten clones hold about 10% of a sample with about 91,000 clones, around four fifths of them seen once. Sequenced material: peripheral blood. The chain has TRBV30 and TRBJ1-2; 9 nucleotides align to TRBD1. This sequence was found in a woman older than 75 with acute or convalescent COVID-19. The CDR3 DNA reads TGTGCCTGGAGGCCCCCTAACAGGGGGCGGAGTGGCTACACCTTC. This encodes CAWRPPNRGRSGYTF.